Sequencing of this T cell receptor beta chain was carried out in a study of neurological immune-mediated disorders (dated by TCRdb to about 2019). Context from the whole study: Peripheral blood TCR-beta repertoires from HTLV-I-associated myelopathy (HAM/TSP) patients, multiple sclerosis patients and healthy controls were compared by UMI-based sequencing. Longitudinal samples, technical triplicates and paired sorted CD4+ and CD8+ T-cell subsets, alongside PBMC samples, were included among the 106 TCR-beta libraries. The cohort included 60 to 75 subjects: some 14 with HAM/TSP, around 34 with multiple sclerosis, and around 20 healthy controls. Summary of the overall study and its limitations: No identical CDR3 amino acid sequences were found to be shared among expanded clones across subjects, suggesting that TCR-beta repertoires were private in all groups. The highest TCR clonal expansion was observed in HAM/TSP patients, whereas the lowest was observed in MS patients, even when compared with healthy controls.

cDNA was synthesized by template-switch 5'RACE using a primer carrying a 10-nucleotide random unique molecular identifier by which each TCR transcript was tagged. Over 200 million TCR-beta sequences, covering 15-18 subjects, were produced in each sequencing run. The RNeasy kit was used to extract total RNA. The KAPA Real-time Library Amplification kit was used to amplify TCR-beta VDJ regions with primers for the TCR constant region and the 5'RACE anchor. A first PCR added sample indexes and Illumina adaptors, after which a second PCR increased the library yield. After Ampure bead purification, the roughly 650 bp TCR product was size-selected on a 2% E-gel SizeSelection system. Before pooling, library quality was assessed on a Bioanalyzer, concentration was determined with Qubit, and library quantification was performed with the Kapa Library Quantification kit. Paired-end 2 x 150 bp sequencing of the libraries was performed on an Illumina HiSeq 2500. To increase sequence diversity, roughly 24-31% phiX was spiked into each library pool. On the authors' methods: Quality-filtered reads were processed with the UMI-based MiGEC pipeline, and over 90% of raw TCR sequences were removed by the MiGEC pipeline during error correction. IMGT germline references were used for aligning VDJ genes, and each clonotype was defined as a unique CDR3 amino acid sequence together with its V-J genes. Clonal expansion, Shannon diversity and CDR3 relatedness were evaluated with VDJtools (CalcPairwiseDistances, ClusterSamples), while phylogenetic trees were built in CLCbio workbench. A clone was classed as expanded if it had 8 or more unique UMIs, a cutoff based on coefficient-of-variation modelling across technical triplicates. TCRdb's own reprocessing of the public reads used fastp at Q25 and MiXCR and kept productive beta chains. Here each entry gathers all rows of one CDR3 protein and keeps the most common genes and DNA. These V and J calls are TCRdb output, not the study's own analysis. Present in this sample are around 29,000 distinct CDR3 sequences, approximately 5% of which were seen just once. 2% to 2.5% of the sample belongs to the ten largest clones.

The healthy controls were volunteers from blood banks in Maryland, USA. For sorted-subset TCR libraries, 1 million sorted CD4+ or CD8+ T cells were used. Peripheral blood underwent Ficoll-Hypaque density gradient centrifugation to isolate PBMCs, which were then cryopreserved in liquid nitrogen. Paired sorted CD4+ and CD8+ subsets came from healthy controls, HAM/TSP patients and MS patients. This clonotype was seen at least ten times. The antigen it binds to is not known. No base-level quality is on record; no much larger clone is a single base apart. CDR1 and CDR2, per the germline V gene, are SGHRS and YFSETQ. Including cysteine and phenylalanine, the CDR3 has 15 amino acids. The kept DNA is CDR3 alone, 45 bases in frame from the first base. Germline trimming: 3 bases from V, 0 bases from J; junction bases outside gene matches: 3.

This receptor was taken from a woman aged 45 to 65 in good health. The sequenced material came from CD4+ T cells from blood. Rearrangement joined TRBV5-1 to TRBJ2-3; TRBD2 aligns with 8 central bases. The bases read TGCGCCAGCAGCTCGGGGGGGCCAAGCACAGATACGCAGTATTTT. It translates as CASSSGGPSTDTQYF.